This TCR beta chain was captured by sequencing in a study of cytomegalovirus exposure and HLA in healthy donors. General observations from the study: Analyzed later, association rates of TCRs varied across HLA loci, with DRB1 most and HLA-C fewest. In a later analysis, HLA-associated beta chains showed higher expansion and lower generation probabilities than comparable chains.

This CDR3 has 14 residues. Trimming cost V 7 bases and J 7 bases; bases outside gene matches: 8. CDR1 and CDR2 (germline): SNHLY, FYNNEI. About this clone: As yet, its antigen is unknown.

13 Jbeta primers and 60 Vbeta primers were used for the PCR. Authors' processing steps: An analysis that came later counted tens of millions of unique TCR beta chains, about 10 million shared. Produced via immunoSEQ multiplex PCR; TCRdb's table is partial and in-frame only. V, J and clone size reflect that table, while D and trimming were determined from the DNA. Of around 180,000 clones detected, approximately 71% appear once; the ten largest clones hold more than 1.3%. The TCR sequence derives from a girl between 5 and 17 years old in good health and CMV-seronegative. The chain joins TRBV2 to TRBJ1-3, with TRBD1 identical over 9 bases. Sample: PBMCs. CDR3: CASIPGQGSNTIYF. As DNA, the CDR3 is TGTGCCAGCATCCCGGGACAGGGTTCGAACACCATATATTTT.